The entry below describes one T cell receptor beta chain. What it binds is not known. The sample belongs to a study of cytomegalovirus exposure and HLA in healthy donors. Broader study findings: TCR beta V- and J-gene trimming, according to a later analysis, was linked to a missense DCLRE1C variant.

The CDR3 is 14 amino acids. With 6 bases clipped from V and 4 bases from J, the junction kept 10 bases outside the gene matches. CDR1 and CDR2 from the germline V gene are GTSNPN and SVGIG (reference sequence). PCR primers comprised 60 Vbeta and 13 Jbeta primers. Libraries were prepared by immunoSEQ multiplex PCR; TCRdb keeps only in-frame clonotypes and omits some of them. This sample yields over 55,000 clones, of which around two thirds are seen a single time; roughly 10% belongs to the top ten. The V and J genes are TRBV30 and TRBJ2-3, with TRBD2 matching over 7 bases. The sequenced material came from PBMCs. The TCR originated in a woman in her forties or fifties in good health and CMV-seropositive. The CDR3, as DNA: TGTGCCTGTACGGGAGGATTTAGTTCAGATACGCAGTATTTT. Translation: CACTGGFSSDTQYF.